This entry describes one TCR beta chain. Repertoires were generated with immunoSEQ multiplex PCR, while TCRdb's copy carries only in-frame clones and drops some. The table lists about 140,000 clones, 88% of them singletons. The data originate from a study of T cell responses to AZD1222 COVID-19 vaccine. V lost 5 bases and J 3 bases, leaving 11 bases between the germline ends. In germline, CDR1 is SGHTA, CDR2 FQGTGA. This CDR3 contains 13 residues. V and J are TRBV7-3 and TRBJ2-7; maybe TRBD2 (7 bases). This sequence originates from an adult who received the AZD1222 COVID-19 vaccine. Sequencing used peripheral blood, obtained 28 days after the second AZD1222 dose. CDR3 nucleotides: TGTGCCAGCAGCCCGGGGGGCCGCTACGAGCAGTACTTC. It encodes CASSPGGRYEQYF.